This T cell receptor (beta chain) was recorded in a study of T cell changes during pregnancy in multiple sclerosis. TCRdb keeps only in-frame clones here, not all; method: immunoSEQ multiplex PCR. The sample holds roughly 80,000 clones, approximately 93% seen once. Germline CDR1 and CDR2: KGHSH and LQKENI. Losses at the gene ends were 4 bases for V and 8 bases for J; bases not matched to a gene: 11. The CDR3 sequence is 15 residues long. The receptor was derived from a female donor with multiple sclerosis, enrolled in a pregnancy study. This specimen consisted of peripheral blood, obtained in the second trimester of pregnancy. This chain joins TRBV18 and TRBJ1-1; TRBD1 matches 9 bases. CDR3 protein: CASSQPGQGSREAFF. CDR3 nucleotide sequence: TGTGCCAGCTCACAACCGGGACAGGGCAGTAGAGAAGCTTTCTTT. The variable domain in full, with the rest retrieved from reference TRBV18 and TRBJ1-1, is NAGVMQNPRHLVRRRGQEARLRCSPMKGHSHVYWYRQLPEEGLKFMVYLQKENIIDESGMPKERFSAEFPKEGPSILRIQQVVRGDSAAYFCASSQPGQGSREAFFGQGTRLTVV.